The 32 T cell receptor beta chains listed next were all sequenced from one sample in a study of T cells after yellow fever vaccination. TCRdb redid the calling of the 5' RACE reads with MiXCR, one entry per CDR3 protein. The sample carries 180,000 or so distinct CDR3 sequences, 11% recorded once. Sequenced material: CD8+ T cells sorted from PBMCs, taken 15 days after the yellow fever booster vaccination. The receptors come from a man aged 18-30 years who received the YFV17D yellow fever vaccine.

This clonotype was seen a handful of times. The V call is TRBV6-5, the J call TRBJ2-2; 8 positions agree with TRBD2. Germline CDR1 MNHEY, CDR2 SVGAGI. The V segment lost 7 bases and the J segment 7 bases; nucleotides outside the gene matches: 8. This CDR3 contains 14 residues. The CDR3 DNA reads TGTGCCAGCATTCCGGGACTAGAGGTCGGGGAGCTGTTTTTT. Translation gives CASIPGLEVGELFF.

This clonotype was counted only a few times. This CDR3 reads CASSFGGGGEQYF. The CDR3 DNA reads TGTGCCAGCAGTTTTGGCGGGGGTGGCGAGCAGTACTTC. This chain links TRBV12-3 or TRBV12-4 with TRBJ2-7; TRBD2 agrees at 7 bases. CDR3 length equals 13 residues. Trimming cost V 3 bases and J 6 bases; bases outside gene matches: 5.

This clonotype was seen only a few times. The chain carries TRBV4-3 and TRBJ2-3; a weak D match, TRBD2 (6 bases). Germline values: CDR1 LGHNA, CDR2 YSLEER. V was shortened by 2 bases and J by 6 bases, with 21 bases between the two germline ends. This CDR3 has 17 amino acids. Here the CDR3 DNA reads TGCGCCAGCAGCCAACTGTCCGGGAGCCAGTTGGTGGATACGCAGTATTTT. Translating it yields CASSQLSGSQLVDTQYF.

This CDR3 is CASSYKSYTEAFF. CDR3 bases: TGTGCCAGCAGCTACAAAAGTTACACTGAAGCTTTCTTT. The rearrangement links TRBV11-3 to TRBJ1-1, with D uncertain. The CDR3 totals 13 residues. The V and J ends lost 4 bases and 3 bases respectively, with 9 bases between them. Looked up from germline, CDR1 is SGHNT and CDR2 is YENEEA.

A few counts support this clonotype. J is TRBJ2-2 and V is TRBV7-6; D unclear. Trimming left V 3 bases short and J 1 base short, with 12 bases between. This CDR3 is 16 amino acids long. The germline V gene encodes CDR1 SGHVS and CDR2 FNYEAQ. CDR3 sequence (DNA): TGTGCCAGCAGCTTTAACGGTCTGATGAACACCGGGGAGCTGTTTTTT. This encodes CASSFNGLMNTGELFF.

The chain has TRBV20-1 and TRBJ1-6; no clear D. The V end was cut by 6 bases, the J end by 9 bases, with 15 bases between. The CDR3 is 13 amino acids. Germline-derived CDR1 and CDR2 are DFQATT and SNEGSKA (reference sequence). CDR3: CSAPMARRSPLHF. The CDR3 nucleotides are TGCAGTGCCCCAATGGCGCGCCGTTCACCCCTCCACTTT.

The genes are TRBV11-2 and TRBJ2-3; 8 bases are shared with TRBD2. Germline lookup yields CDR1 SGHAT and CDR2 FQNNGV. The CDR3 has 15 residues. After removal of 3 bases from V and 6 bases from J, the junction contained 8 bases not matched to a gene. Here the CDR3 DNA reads TGTGCCAGCAGCTTCCGGGGGGGCCCCCCTGATACGCAGTATTTT. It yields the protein CASSFRGGPPDTQYF.

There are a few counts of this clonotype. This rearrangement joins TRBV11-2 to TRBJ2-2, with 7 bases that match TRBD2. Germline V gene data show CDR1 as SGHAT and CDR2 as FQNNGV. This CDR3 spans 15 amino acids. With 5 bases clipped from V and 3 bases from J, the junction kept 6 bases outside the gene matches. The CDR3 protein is CASSPRLADTGELFF. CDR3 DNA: TGTGCCAGCAGCCCCCGACTAGCTGACACCGGGGAGCTGTTTTTT.

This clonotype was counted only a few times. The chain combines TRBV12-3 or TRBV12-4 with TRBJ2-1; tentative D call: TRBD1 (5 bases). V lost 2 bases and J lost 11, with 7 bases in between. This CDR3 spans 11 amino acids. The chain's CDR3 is CASSLQGKQFF. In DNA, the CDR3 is TGTGCCAGCAGTTTACAGGGAAAGCAGTTCTTC.

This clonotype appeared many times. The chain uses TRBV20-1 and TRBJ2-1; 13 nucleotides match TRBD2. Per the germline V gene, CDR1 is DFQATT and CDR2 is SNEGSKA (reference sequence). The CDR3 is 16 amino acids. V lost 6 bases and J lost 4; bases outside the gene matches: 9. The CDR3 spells CSAQTPGLAGYNEQFF. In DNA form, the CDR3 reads TGCAGTGCCCAAACTCCGGGACTAGCGGGGTACAATGAGCAGTTCTTC.

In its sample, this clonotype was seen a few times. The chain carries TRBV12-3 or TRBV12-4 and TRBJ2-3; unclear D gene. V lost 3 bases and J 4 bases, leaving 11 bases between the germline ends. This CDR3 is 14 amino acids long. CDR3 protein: CASSFGSAADTQYF. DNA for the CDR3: TGTGCCAGCAGTTTCGGTTCGGCGGCAGATACGCAGTATTTT.

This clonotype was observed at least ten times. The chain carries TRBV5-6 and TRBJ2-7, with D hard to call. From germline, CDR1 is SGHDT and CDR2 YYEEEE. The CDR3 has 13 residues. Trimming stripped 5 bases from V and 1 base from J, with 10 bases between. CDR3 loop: CASSGNPSYEQYF. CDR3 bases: TGTGCCAGCAGTGGGAACCCTTCCTACGAGCAGTACTTC. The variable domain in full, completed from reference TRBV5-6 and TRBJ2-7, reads DAGVTQSPTHLIKTRGQQVTLRCSPKSGHDTVSWYQQALGQGPQFIFQYYEEEERQRGNFPDRFSGHQFPNYSSELNVNALLLGDSALYLCASSGNPSYEQYFGPGTRLTVT.

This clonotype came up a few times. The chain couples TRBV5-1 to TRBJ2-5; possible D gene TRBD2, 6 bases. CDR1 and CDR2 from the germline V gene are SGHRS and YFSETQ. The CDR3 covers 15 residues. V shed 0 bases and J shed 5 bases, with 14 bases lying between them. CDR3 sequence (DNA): TGCGCCAGCAGCTTGGATACGGGGGTAGCGGAGACCCAGTACTTC. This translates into CASSLDTGVAETQYF.

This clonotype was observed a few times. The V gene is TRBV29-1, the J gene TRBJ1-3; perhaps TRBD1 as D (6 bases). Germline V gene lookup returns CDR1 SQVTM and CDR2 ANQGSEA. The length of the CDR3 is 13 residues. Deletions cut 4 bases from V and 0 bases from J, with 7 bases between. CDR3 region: CSVGTASGNTIYF. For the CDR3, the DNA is TGCAGCGTTGGGACAGCCTCTGGAAACACCATATATTTT. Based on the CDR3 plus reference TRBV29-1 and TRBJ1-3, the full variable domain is SAVISQKPSRDICQRGTSLTIQCQVDSQVTMMFWYRQQPGQSLTLIATANQGSEATYESGFVIDKFPISRPNLTFSTLTVSNMSPEDSSIYLCSVGTASGNTIYFGEGSWLTVV.

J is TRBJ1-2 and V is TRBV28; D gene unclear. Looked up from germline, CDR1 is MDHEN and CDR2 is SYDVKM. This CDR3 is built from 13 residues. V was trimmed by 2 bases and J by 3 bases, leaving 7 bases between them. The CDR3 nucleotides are TGTGCCAGCAGTTTACGTATGCACTATGGCTACACCTTC. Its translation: CASSLRMHYGYTF.

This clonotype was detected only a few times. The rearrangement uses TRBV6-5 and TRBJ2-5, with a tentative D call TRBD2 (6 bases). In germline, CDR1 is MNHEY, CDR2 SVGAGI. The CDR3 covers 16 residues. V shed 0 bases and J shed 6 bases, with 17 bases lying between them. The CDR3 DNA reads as TGTGCCAGCAGTTACTCGATTTTGTCCGGGAGCAAGACCCAGTACTTC. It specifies CASSYSILSGSKTQYF.

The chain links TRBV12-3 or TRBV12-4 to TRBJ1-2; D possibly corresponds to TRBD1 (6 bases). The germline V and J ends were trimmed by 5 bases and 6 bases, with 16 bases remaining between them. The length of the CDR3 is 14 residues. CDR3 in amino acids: CASSADRIWDGYTF. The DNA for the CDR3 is TGTGCCAGCAGTGCCGACAGGATCTGGGATGGCTACACCTTC.

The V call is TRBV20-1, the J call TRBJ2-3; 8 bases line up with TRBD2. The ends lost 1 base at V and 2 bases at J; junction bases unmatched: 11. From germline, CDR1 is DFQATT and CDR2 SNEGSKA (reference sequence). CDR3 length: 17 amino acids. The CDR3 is CSARGRSSGYFTDTQYF. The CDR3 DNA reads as TGCAGTGCTAGAGGAAGGTCTAGCGGGTACTTCACAGATACGCAGTATTTT.

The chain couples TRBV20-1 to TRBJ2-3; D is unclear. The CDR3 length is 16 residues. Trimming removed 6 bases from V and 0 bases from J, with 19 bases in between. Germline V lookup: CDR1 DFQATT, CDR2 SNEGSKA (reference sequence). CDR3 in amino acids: CSARSSHQPSTDTQYF. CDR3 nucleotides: TGCAGTGCCCGATCTTCACACCAACCTAGCACAGATACGCAGTATTTT.

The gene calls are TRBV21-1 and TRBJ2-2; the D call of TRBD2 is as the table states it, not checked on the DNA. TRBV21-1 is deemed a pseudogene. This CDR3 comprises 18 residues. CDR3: CASSPRTSGDVPHGELFF. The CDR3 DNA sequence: TGTGCCAGCAGCCCTCGGACTAGCGGGGACGTTCCTCACGGGGAGCTGTTTTTT.

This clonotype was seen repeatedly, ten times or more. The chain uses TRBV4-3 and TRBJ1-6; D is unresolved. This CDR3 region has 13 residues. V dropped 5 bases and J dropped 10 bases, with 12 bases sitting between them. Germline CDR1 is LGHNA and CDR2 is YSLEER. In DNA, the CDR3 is TGCGCCAGCAGCGACGGGGTATGGTCACCCCTCCACTTT. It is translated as CASSDGVWSPLHF.

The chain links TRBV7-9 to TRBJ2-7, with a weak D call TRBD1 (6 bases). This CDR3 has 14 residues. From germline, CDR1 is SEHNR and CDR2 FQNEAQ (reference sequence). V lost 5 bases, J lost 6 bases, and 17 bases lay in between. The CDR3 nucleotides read TGTGCCAGCAGCCCCGGATTTCAGGGGCCCGAGCAGTACTTC. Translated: CASSPGFQGPEQYF.

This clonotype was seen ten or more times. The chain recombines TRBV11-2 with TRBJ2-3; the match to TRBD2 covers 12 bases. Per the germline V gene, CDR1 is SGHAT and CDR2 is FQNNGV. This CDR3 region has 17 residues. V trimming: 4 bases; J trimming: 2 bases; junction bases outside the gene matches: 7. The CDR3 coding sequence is TGTGCCAGCAGCTCCCTAACTAGCGGGGGGCCCACAGATACGCAGTATTTT. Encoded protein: CASSSLTSGGPTDTQYF.

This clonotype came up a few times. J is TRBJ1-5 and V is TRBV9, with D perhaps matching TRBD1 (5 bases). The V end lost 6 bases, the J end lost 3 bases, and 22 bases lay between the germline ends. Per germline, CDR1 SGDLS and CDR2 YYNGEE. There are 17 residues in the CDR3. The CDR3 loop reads CASNGPARGRDNQPQHF. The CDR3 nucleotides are TGTGCCAGCAATGGGCCGGCGAGGGGTAGGGACAATCAGCCCCAGCATTTT.

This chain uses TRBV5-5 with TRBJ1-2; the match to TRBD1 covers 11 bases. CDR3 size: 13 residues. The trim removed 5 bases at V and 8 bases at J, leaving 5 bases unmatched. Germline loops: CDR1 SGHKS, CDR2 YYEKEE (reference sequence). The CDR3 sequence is CASRPGQGEGYTF. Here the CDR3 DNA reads TGTGCCAGCAGGCCGGGACAGGGGGAAGGCTACACCTTC.

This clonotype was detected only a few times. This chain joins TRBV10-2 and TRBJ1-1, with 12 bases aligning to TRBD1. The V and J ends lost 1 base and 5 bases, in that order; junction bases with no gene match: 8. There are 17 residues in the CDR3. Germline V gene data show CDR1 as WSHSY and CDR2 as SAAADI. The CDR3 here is CASSEYPGQGARTEAFF. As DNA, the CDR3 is TGCGCCAGCAGTGAGTACCCGGGACAGGGGGCGCGGACTGAAGCTTTCTTT.

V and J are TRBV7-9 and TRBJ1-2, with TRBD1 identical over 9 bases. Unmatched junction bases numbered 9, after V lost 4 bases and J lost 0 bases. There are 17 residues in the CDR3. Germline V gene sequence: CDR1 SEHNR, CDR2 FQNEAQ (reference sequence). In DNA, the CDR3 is TGTGCCAGCAGCTCTAGTCGGACAGGGGAAGCTAACTATGGCTACACCTTC. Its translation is CASSSSRTGEANYGYTF.

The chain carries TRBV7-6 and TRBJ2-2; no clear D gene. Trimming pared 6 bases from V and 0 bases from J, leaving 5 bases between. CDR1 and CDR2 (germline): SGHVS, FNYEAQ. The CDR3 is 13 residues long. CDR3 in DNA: TGTGCCAGCAGTCATCCGAACACCGGGGAGCTGTTTTTT. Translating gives CASSHPNTGELFF.

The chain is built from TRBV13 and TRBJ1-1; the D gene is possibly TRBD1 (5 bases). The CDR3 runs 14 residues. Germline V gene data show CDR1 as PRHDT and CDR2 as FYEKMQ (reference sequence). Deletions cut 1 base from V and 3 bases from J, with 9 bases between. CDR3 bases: TGTGCCAGCAGCTTAGCCCCCAGGGACACTGAAGCTTTCTTT. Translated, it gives CASSLAPRDTEAFF.

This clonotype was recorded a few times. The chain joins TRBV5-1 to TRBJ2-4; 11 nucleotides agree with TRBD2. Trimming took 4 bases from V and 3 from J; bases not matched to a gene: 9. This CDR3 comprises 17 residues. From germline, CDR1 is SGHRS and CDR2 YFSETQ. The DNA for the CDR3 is TGCGCCAGCAGCCAAACTAGCGGGGGCGGGTTCAAAAACATTCAGTACTTC. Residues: CASSQTSGGGFKNIQYF.

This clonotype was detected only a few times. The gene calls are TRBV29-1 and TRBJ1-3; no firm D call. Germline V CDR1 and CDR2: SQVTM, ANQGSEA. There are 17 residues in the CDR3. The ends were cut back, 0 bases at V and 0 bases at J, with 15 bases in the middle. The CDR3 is CSVEDPYTESSGNTIYF. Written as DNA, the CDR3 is TGCAGCGTTGAAGATCCCTACACGGAGAGCTCTGGAAACACCATATATTTT.

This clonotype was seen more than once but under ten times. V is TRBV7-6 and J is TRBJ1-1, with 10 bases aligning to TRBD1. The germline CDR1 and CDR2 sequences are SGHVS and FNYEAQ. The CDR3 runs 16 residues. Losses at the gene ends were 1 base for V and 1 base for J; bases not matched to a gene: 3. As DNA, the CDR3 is TGTGCCAGCAGCTTAGGGGACAGGGGACCGAACACTGAAGCTTTCTTT. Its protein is CASSLGDRGPNTEAFF. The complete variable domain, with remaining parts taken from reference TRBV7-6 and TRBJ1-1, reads GAGVSQSPRYKVTKRGQDVALRCDPISGHVSLYWYRQALGQGPEFLTYFNYEAQQDKSGLPNDRFSAERPEGSISTLTIQRTEQRDSAMYRCASSLGDRGPNTEAFFGQGTRLTVV.